Below are 11 T cell receptor beta chains sequenced from a single sample in a study of Graves' ophthalmopathy and Graves' hyperthyroidism. For repertoire sequencing, the TCR beta CDR3 regions were amplified from RNA transcripts. An opening RT-PCR round employed HTBI primers and preceded a second-round multiplex PCR. Via MiXCR, TCRdb re-called the multiplex PCR reads, giving one row per CDR3 protein. In the table there are roughly 400,000 distinct CDR3 sequences, approximately 17% of which are singletons. The specimen was peripheral blood. The origin of the receptors is an adult woman with stable Graves' hyperthyroidism.

This clonotype appeared many times. The chain is built from TRBV4-2 and TRBJ1-1; 12 bases line up with TRBD1. Germline V gene data show CDR1 as LGHNA and CDR2 as YNFKEQ. V lost 3 bases to trimming and J lost 5 bases; unmatched junction nucleotides: 7. This CDR3 contains 16 residues. The CDR3 coding sequence is TGTGCCAGCAGCCACCCACCGGGACAGGGGGCAACTGAAGCTTTCTTT. Protein sequence: CASSHPPGQGATEAFF.

The gene calls are TRBV7-3 and TRBJ1-2; D is undetermined. Germline lookup yields CDR1 SGHTA and CDR2 FQGTGA. Trimming removed 10 bases from V and 4 bases from J, with 28 bases in between. The CDR3 extends over 17 amino acids. CDR3 in DNA: TGTGCCATCGGCCTGGTTAGACACCTGATTGCGTCCTATGGCTACACCTTC. Translating it yields CAIGLVRHLIASYGYTF.

Ten or more counts support this clonotype. V usage is TRBV20-1 and J usage is TRBJ1-3, with TRBD1 matching 7 bases. This CDR3 has 16 residues. V shed 0 bases, J shed 0 bases, and the junction held 5 bases outside the gene matches. Germline CDR1 is DFQATT and CDR2 is SNEGSKA (reference sequence). The CDR3 protein is CSARDARDSSGNTIYF. The CDR3 coding sequence is TGCAGTGCTAGAGATGCCCGGGACAGCTCTGGAAACACCATATATTTT.

This clonotype has only a few counts. V gene TRBV6-1 combines with J gene TRBJ2-6; D not certain. Per the germline V gene, CDR1 is MNHNS and CDR2 is SASEGT. Trimming took 7 bases from V and 4 from J, leaving 14 bases between them. The CDR3 is 15 residues long. The chain's CDR3 is CASISVSAGANVLTF. CDR3 in DNA: TGTGCCAGCATCTCCGTCTCTGCAGGGGCCAACGTCCTGACTTTC.

This clonotype occurred a few times. The chain carries TRBV4-1 and TRBJ2-4; TRBD1 aligns across 7 bases. Germline V lookup: CDR1 MGHRA, CDR2 YSYEKL. The trim removed 1 base at V and 0 bases at J, leaving 9 bases unmatched. The CDR3 runs 18 residues. The CDR3 DNA is TGCGCCAGCAGCCAAGGAGGACAGGTTGGCCTAGCCAAAAACATTCAGTACTTC. This codes for CASSQGGQVGLAKNIQYF.

This clonotype was recorded at least ten times. This chain connects TRBV7-2 to TRBJ2-7; D unresolved. The CDR3 runs to 13 residues. The V end was cut by 4 bases, the J end by 4 bases, with 11 bases between. Germline V lookup: CDR1 SGHTA, CDR2 FQGNSA. The chain's CDR3 is CASSWDGSYEQYF. DNA for the CDR3: TGTGCCAGCAGCTGGGATGGCTCATACGAGCAGTACTTC.

This clonotype was recorded at least ten times. The CDR3 bases are TGTGCCAGCAGAGACCTCCGTCGCGAGCAGTACTTC. It encodes CASRDLRREQYF. This chain connects TRBV6-5 to TRBJ2-7; D unresolved. The CDR3 extends over 12 amino acids. Trimming stripped 6 bases from V and 6 bases from J, with 12 bases between. The germline V gene encodes CDR1 MNHEY and CDR2 SVGAGI.

This clonotype has ten or more counts. The chain carries TRBV20-1 and TRBJ2-2; D uncertain. V lost 1 base and J 3 bases, leaving 15 bases between the germline ends. The CDR3 runs to 16 residues. CDR1 and CDR2 (germline): DFQATT, SNEGSKA (reference sequence). The CDR3 nucleotides read TGCAGTGCTAGAGTGCCCCAAAGGGAAGACACCGGGGAGCTGTTTTTT. The encoded protein is CSARVPQREDTGELFF.

This clonotype was seen repeatedly, ten times or more. The chain links TRBV9 to TRBJ2-5; 10 bases align to TRBD2. J lost 1 base, V lost 1 base, and 1 base had no gene match. CDR3 length: 15 residues. The V gene's germline CDR1 is SGDLS and CDR2 YYNGEE. The CDR3, as DNA: TGTGCCAGCAGCGTAAGCGGGAGGGCCCAAGAGACCCAGTACTTC. This sequence encodes CASSVSGRAQETQYF.

This clonotype has a count of ten or more. V is TRBV28 and J is TRBJ1-5, with a possible D match to TRBD1 (6 bases). V shed 0 bases and J shed 7 bases, with 19 bases lying between them. Germline CDR1 and CDR2: MDHEN and SYDVKM. This CDR3 region has 17 residues. The CDR3 is CASSLWKLTGGAQPQHF. In nucleotides, the CDR3 is TGTGCCAGCAGTTTATGGAAATTGACAGGAGGGGCGCAGCCCCAGCATTTT.

There are many counts of this clonotype. The chain combines TRBV6-2 or TRBV6-3 with TRBJ2-7; 8 nucleotides align to TRBD1. From germline, CDR1 is MNHEY and CDR2 SVGEGT. V was clipped by 2 bases and J by 8 bases; unmatched bases: 8. The CDR3 spans 14 residues. The CDR3 protein is CASSYRDRTDKQYF. CDR3 bases: TGTGCCAGCAGTTACCGGGACAGGACGGATAAGCAGTACTTC.